A selection of T cell receptor beta chains follows, all from one sample in a study of shared clonotypes between healthy human individuals. Only in-frame clones appear in the TCRdb table, and some are missing; sequencing was by immunoSEQ multiplex PCR. The sample holds hundreds of thousands of clones; roughly four fifths are singletons and the top ten take 10% to 15%. Sequenced input: PBMCs. The receptors stem from a woman aged 40-49 years in good health. Some clones in this sample may be carry-over from other donors' samples. Both conserved end residues are part of each CDR3. D genes are given only for firm matches. Part of the rows lack a size; the others show once, few, many or a class for expanded clones.

>-|TRBJ2-7|-|TRBV28|12
TGTGCCAGCAGTAACCAGGGGTTGGGGCCAAACTTC
CASSNQGLGPNF
>-|TRBJ2-3|-|TRBV19|14
TGTGCCAGTACCCCGGGGGAAAGCAGGTATACGCAGTATTTT
CASTPGESRYTQYF
>-|TRBJ2-7|few|TRBV4-1|15
TGCGCCAGCAGCCAAGCTTCATTTAGCTCCTACGAGCAGTACTTC
CASSQASFSSYEQYF
>TRBD1|TRBJ2-3|-|TRBV19|15
TGTGCCAGTAGTAGGGCTAGAGGGGGCCAGGATACGCAGTATTTT
CASSRARGGQDTQYF
>-|TRBJ1-2|few|TRBV7-9|13
TGTGCCAGCAGCTTACCTGAATCGGGGGGCTACACCTTC
CASSLPESGGYTF
>TRBD1|TRBJ1-1|-|TRBV5-6|14
TGTGCCAGCAGCAGGACAGGGGGACGCACTGAAGCTTTCTTT
CASSRTGGRTEAFF
>-|TRBJ1-2|-|TRBV11-2|11
TGTGCCAGCACCCGTAGACCTAAGGTTACCTTC
CASTRRPKVTF
>-|TRBJ2-7|-|TRBV6-6|15
TGTGCCAGCAGTTACTCGGGGGGGCGCCGGTACGAGCAGTACTTC
CASSYSGGRRYEQYF
>TRBD1|TRBJ2-1|-|TRBV4-3|16
TGCGCCAGCAGCCAAGATAGCGGACAGGGATTCCATGAGCAGTTCTTC
CASSQDSGQGFHEQFF
>-|TRBJ1-4|-|TRBV14|18
TGTGCCAGCAGCCAAGAAGAGGAGGGCGGTCGGCTTAATGAAAAACTGTTTTTT
CASSQEEEGGRLNEKLFF
>-|TRBJ1-2|-|TRBV6-4|14
TGTGCCAGCAGTGCCGAGCCGACGGACTATGGCTACACCTTC
CASSAEPTDYGYTF
>TRBD2|TRBJ2-5|-|TRBV5-1|16
TGCGCCAGCAGCTTACTTGTAGCGGGGAGGGAGGAGACCCAGTACTTC
CASSLLVAGREETQYF
>-|TRBJ2-3|few|TRBV28|12
TGTGCCAGCACTACAGGACGAGATACGCAGTATTTT
CASTTGRDTQYF
>TRBD2|TRBJ2-7|-|TRBV4-1|19
TGCGCCAGCAGCGTAAGAGCCGGGACTAGCGGGAGTCCTGGCTACGAGCAGTACTTC
CASSVRAGTSGSPGYEQYF
>-|TRBJ1-4|-|TRBV27|14
TGTGCCAGCAGCCGGGGTTTGTCTAATGAAAAACTGTTTTTT
CASSRGLSNEKLFF
>-|TRBJ2-7|-|TRBV6-1|15
TGTGCCAGCAACCTGGACGTAGCTCCTACGAGCGGGCAGTACTTC
CASNLDVAPTSGQYF
>-|TRBJ2-3|-|TRBV25-1|13
TGTGCCAGCAGTTACCAGGGGACAGATACGCAGTATTTT
CASSYQGTDTQYF
>-|TRBJ2-5|-|TRBV10-2|14
TGCGCCAGCAGTGACCCCAGTAACGGAGAGACCCAGTACTTC
CASSDPSNGETQYF
>-|TRBJ2-7|-|TRBV15|15
TGTGCCACCAGCAGAGATCAAACAGGGTTGTACGAGCAGTACTTC
CATSRDQTGLYEQYF
>TRBD1|TRBJ1-2|-|TRBV9|14
TGTGCCAGCAGCCGGGACAGGAGTTATTATGGCTACACCTTC
CASSRDRSYYGYTF
>-|TRBJ2-2|many|TRBV2|12
TGTGCCAGCAAGGAAGAGACCGGGGAGCTGTTTTTT
CASKEETGELFF
>-|TRBJ2-2|-|TRBV9|16
TGTGCCAGCAGCGTAGCTTGGGGGCCGAACACCGGGGAGCTGTTTTTT
CASSVAWGPNTGELFF
>-|TRBJ2-7|-|TRBV19|14
TGTGCCAGTAGTAGGACCAGAGAGAGCAGCGAGCAGTACTTC
CASSRTRESSEQYF
>-|TRBJ2-7|-|TRBV7-2|15
TGTGCCAGCAGTTTCCTCCGCTACTCACCCTACGAGCAGTACTTC
CASSFLRYSPYEQYF
>TRBD1|TRBJ2-7|-|TRBV28|13
TGTGCCAGCAGCCCGGACAGGTATTACGAGCAGTACTTC
CASSPDRYYEQYF
>TRBD2|TRBJ2-1|-|TRBV28|13
TGTGCCAGCAGGGCTAGCGGGAGGGCCGAGCAGTTCTTC
CASRASGRAEQFF
>-|TRBJ1-4|once|TRBV6-1|16
TGTGCCAGCAGTGGTGTGGTTGGCAGGGGAGGTGCGGAACTGTTTTTT
CASSGVVGRGGAELFF
>-|TRBJ2-5|-|TRBV5-1|14
TGCGCCAGCAGCTCCCGCTTGGGCAAAGAGACCCAGTACTTC
CASSSRLGKETQYF
>TRBD1|TRBJ2-7|-|TRBV7-9|14
TGTGCCAGCAGCTTGGGGACAGGGGACCACGAGCAGTACTTC
CASSLGTGDHEQYF
>TRBD2|TRBJ2-5|-|TRBV7-3|15
TGTGCCAGCAGCTTAGCGGGAGGGTACCAAGAGACCCAGTACTTC
CASSLAGGYQETQYF
>TRBD1|TRBJ1-4|-|TRBV5-1|15
TGCGCCAGCAGCCTACAGACAGGGACTAATGAAAAACTGTTTTTT
CASSLQTGTNEKLFF
>TRBD2|TRBJ2-7|-|TRBV7-3|14
TGTGCCAGCAGCTTTAGCGGGAATTCCTACGAGCAGTACTTC
CASSFSGNSYEQYF
>-|TRBJ2-5|once|TRBV9|14
TGTGCCAGCAGCGTAGGGGGAACTGGTGAGACCCAGTACTTC
CASSVGGTGETQYF